In this sample, the clone carrying this TCR beta chain turned up once. These data belong to a study of blood T cell repertoires in COVID-19. J lost 5 bases, V lost 3 bases, and 11 bases had no gene match. The CDR3 covers 17 residues. Germline V CDR1 and CDR2: SGHTA, FQGNSA. This table comes from immunoSEQ multiplex PCR, and its TCRdb copy is limited to in-frame clones, with some not included. The data hold 210,000 or so clones, with 83% observed a single time. V gene TRBV7-2 combines with J gene TRBJ2-5; TRBD1 matches at 11 bases. The material sequenced was PBMCs or T cells enriched from blood (not recorded which). The receptor was derived from a woman aged 50 to 60 who had been exposed to COVID-19. The DNA for the CDR3 is TGTGCCAGCAGCTTCTCTTCCTGGGACAGGGGGAGGGAGACCCAGTACTTC. It translates to CASSFSSWDRGRETQYF.